A selection of T cell receptor beta chains follows, all from one sample in a study of shared clonotypes between healthy human individuals. Data came from immunoSEQ multiplex PCR; TCRdb stores just in-frame clones and leaves some out. The profile shows more than 2 million clones, less than 95% of them singletons. What was sequenced was naive CD8+ T cells sorted from blood. The receptor set was obtained from a young man in good health. CDR3s leave out the opening cysteine and the closing phenylalanine or tryptophan. D genes are given only for firm matches.

v_call	j_call	d_call	cdr3_aa
TRBV4-3	TRBJ2-7	TRBD2	ASSQDTPAGGLYEQY
TRBV9	TRBJ2-3	-	ASSVGAGDTQY
TRBV7-2	TRBJ2-7	TRBD2	ASSLNGLVYEQY
TRBV11-2	TRBJ2-3	-	ASSSEGLGPDTQY
TRBV21-1	TRBJ2-4	-	ASSKGSRSENIQY
TRBV6-5	TRBJ2-7	-	ASSSGGGGYEQY
TRBV4-1	TRBJ2-2	TRBD2	ASSPSGGDTGELF
TRBV2	TRBJ2-5	TRBD2	ASSMSSGVQETQY
TRBV6-1	TRBJ2-7	-	ASTPGFAYEQY
TRBV14	TRBJ1-3	TRBD1	ASSWTGGNTIY
TRBV5-8	TRBJ2-3	-	ASSLIEPSVTQY
TRBV7-9	TRBJ2-1	TRBD2	ASTPEILTSGVDEQF
TRBV6-1	TRBJ2-5	-	ASRSSESGTQY
TRBV7-2	TRBJ2-3	TRBD2	ASSSIGAGDGDTQY
TRBV5-4	TRBJ2-2	-	ASSLIGEGTGELF
TRBV19	TRBJ2-1	-	ASSIFGTDNEQF
TRBV21-1	TRBJ1-6	-	ASSTSLDSASPLH
TRBV7-8	TRBJ2-1	-	ASSKEGTWNEQF
TRBV7-8	TRBJ2-7	-	ASSPGAGFRDEQY
TRBV5-8	TRBJ1-4	-	ASSFAPGHSLGLF
TRBV7-9	TRBJ2-7	TRBD1	ASSGTGNYEQY
TRBV10-2	TRBJ2-7	-	ASSSSHEQY
TRBV6-4	TRBJ1-5	-	ASSARQAYSNQPQH
TRBV7-9	TRBJ2-3	-	ASSLPRGDTQY
TRBV14	TRBJ1-2	-	ASSPTLVGGYT
TRBV4-3	TRBJ2-2	TRBD2	ASSQDTLAGVISGELF
TRBV28	TRBJ1-1	-	ASSRGVATEAF
TRBV19	TRBJ1-5	-	ASSADSSNQPQH
TRBV19	TRBJ2-2	-	ASSITGFPGELF
TRBV27	TRBJ1-1	-	ASSLSGGADTEAF
TRBV11-2	TRBJ2-1	-	ASSLDPGSYNEQF
TRBV7-6	TRBJ1-1	-	ASSSSTTVDTEAF
TRBV27	TRBJ2-7	-	ASSFYEGGGEQY
TRBV2	TRBJ1-5	TRBD1	ASSEGQGAQPQH
TRBV30	TRBJ2-7	TRBD1	AWSVETGTAEQY
TRBV29-1	TRBJ1-1	-	SVESGGNTEAF
TRBV27	TRBJ2-2	TRBD1	ASSLGTGKVRAGELF
TRBV4-1	TRBJ1-1	-	ASSQSGEPNTEAF
TRBV11-2	TRBJ2-1	-	ASSSRTQGYEQF
TRBV10-3	TRBJ2-7	TRBD2	AISDVVAGTEQY
TRBV13	TRBJ2-2	-	ASSPGTGELF
TRBV7-9	TRBJ2-5	TRBD2	ASSLATSGELGAQY
TRBV6-5	TRBJ2-1	TRBD2	ASRILAGEYDEQF
TRBV27	TRBJ2-3	-	ASSLSDLWPDTQY
TRBV6-5	TRBJ2-5	-	ASRTFDQTQY
TRBV30	TRBJ2-3	-	AWSRGAVDTQY
TRBV19	TRBJ1-5	-	ASKPSPRELQPQH
TRBV6-1	TRBJ2-3	-	ASDPPNTDTQY
TRBV10-3	TRBJ2-3	-	AISAENTDTQY
TRBV4-1	TRBJ2-7	-	ASSQESPQGLIAYEQY
TRBV7-9	TRBJ2-1	TRBD2	ASSLRSGDYNEQF
TRBV5-4	TRBJ1-1	-	ASSDLSTAGAF
TRBV7-9	TRBJ1-1	-	ASRPEAF
TRBV7-9	TRBJ2-7	TRBD2	ASSSLAGEMDEQY
TRBV7-6	TRBJ2-7	TRBD2	ASSVAGTYEQY
TRBV6-1	TRBJ2-3	TRBD2	ASSEWGTSGQDTQY
TRBV5-1	TRBJ2-2	-	ASSPPNEELF